The source of this TCR beta chain is a study of shared clonotypes between healthy human individuals. About the research overall: Each donor's CD8 memory used one plate, CD8 naive two, each CD4 subset three.

V dropped 4 bases and J dropped 0; count of bases not matched to a gene: 4. Germline-derived CDR1 and CDR2 are SGHRS and YFSETQ. This CDR3 region has 16 residues. Subsets obtained from CD4+ cells comprised CD45RA+ naive and CD45RA-negative memory cells. Overall study results and limits: Naive subsets generally had larger estimated richness than memory subsets.

On this clone itself: The antigen remains unidentified.

Genomic DNA belonging to each subset was distributed in equal measure over several immunoSEQ plates. TCRdb's copy holds only in-frame clones and misses some; the assay was immunoSEQ multiplex PCR. The table lists approximately 2.4 million clones, approximately 96% of them singletons, with roughly 0.13% in the top ten. The TCR originated in a man between 18 and 35 years old in good health. The material sequenced was naive CD4+ T cells sorted from blood. Stated subset: CD45RA+ positively selected. The chain recombines TRBV5-1 with TRBJ1-6; the match to TRBD1 covers 7 bases. In nucleotides, the CDR3 is TGCGCCAGCAGCGGACAGGACCCCTCCTATAATTCACCCCTCCACTTT. This encodes CASSGQDPSYNSPLHF.